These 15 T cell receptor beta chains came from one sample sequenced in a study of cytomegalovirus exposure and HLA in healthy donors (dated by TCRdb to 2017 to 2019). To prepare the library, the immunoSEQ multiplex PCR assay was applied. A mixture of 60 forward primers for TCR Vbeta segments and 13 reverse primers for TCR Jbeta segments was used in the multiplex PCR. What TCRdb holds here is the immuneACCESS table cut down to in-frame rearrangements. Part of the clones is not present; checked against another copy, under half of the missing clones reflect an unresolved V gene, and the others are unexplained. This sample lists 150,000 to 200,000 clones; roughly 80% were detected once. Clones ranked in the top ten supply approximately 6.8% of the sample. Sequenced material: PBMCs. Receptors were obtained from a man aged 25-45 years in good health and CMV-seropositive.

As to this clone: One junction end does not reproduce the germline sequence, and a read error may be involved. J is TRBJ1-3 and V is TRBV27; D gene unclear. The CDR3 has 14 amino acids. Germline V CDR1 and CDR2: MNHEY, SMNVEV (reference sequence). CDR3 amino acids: CASSLSSRGNAIYF. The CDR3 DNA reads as TGTGCCAGCAGTTTATCGTCCCGAGGAAACGCCATATATTTT.

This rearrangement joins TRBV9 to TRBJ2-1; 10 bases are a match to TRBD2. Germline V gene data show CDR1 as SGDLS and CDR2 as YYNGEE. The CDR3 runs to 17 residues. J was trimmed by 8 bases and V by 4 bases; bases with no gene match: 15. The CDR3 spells CASSPKRGLAVPDEQFF. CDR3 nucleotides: TGTGCCAGCAGCCCAAAAAGAGGACTAGCGGTTCCGGATGAGCAGTTCTTC.

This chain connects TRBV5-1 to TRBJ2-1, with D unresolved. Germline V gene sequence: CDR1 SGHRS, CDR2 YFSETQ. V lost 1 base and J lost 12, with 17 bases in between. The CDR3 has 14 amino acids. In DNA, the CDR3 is TGCGCCAGCAGCTTGAACTCCCTGCTGTCGGGGCAGTTCTTC. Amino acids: CASSLNSLLSGQFF.

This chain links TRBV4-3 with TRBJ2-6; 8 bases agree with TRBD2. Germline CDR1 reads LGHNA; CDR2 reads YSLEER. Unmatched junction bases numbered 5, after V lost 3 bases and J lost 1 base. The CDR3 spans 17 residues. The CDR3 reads CASSHSGGASGANVLTF. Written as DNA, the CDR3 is TGCGCCAGCAGCCACTCGGGAGGGGCTTCTGGGGCCAACGTCCTGACTTTC.

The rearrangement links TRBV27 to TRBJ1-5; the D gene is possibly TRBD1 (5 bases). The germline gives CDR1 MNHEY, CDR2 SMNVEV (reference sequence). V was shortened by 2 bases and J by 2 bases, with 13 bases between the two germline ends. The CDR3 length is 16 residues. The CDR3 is CASSLVWGDRNQPQHF. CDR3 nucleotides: TGTGCCAGCAGTTTAGTGTGGGGGGACCGCAATCAGCCCCAGCATTTT.

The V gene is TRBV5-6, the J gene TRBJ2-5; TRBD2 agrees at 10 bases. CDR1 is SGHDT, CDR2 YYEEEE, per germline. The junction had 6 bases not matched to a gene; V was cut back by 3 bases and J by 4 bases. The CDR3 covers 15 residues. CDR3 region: CASSYPAGGLETQYF. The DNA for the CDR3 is TGTGCCAGCAGCTACCCAGCGGGGGGGCTAGAGACCCAGTACTTC.

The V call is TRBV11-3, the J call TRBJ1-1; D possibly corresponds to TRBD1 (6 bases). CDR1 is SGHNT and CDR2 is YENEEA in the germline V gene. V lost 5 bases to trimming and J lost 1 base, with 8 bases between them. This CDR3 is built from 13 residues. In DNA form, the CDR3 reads TGTGCCAGCAGCCGACAGGAGAACACTGAAGCTTTCTTT. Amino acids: CASSRQENTEAFF.

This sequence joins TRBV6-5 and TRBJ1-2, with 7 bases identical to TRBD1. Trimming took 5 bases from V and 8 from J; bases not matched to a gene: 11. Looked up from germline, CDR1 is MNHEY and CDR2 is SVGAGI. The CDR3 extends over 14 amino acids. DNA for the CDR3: TGTGCCAGCAGTCAACTCTCAGGGGGTTTAGGCTACACCTTC. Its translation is CASSQLSGGLGYTF.

Written as DNA, the CDR3 is TGTGCCAGCAGCGCGGACAGGGGCAACACCATATATTTT. This translates into CASSADRGNTIYF. The V and J genes are TRBV9 and TRBJ1-3, with 9 bases that match TRBD1. The CDR3 is 13 amino acids. Germline CDR1 and CDR2: SGDLS and YYNGEE. V trimming: 3 bases; J trimming: 7 bases; junction bases outside the gene matches: 2.

CDR3 coding DNA: TGTGCCAGCAGTTTCGGGGGTGGGGGGACAGATACGCAGTATTTT. Protein sequence: CASSFGGGGTDTQYF. The rearrangement links TRBV28 to TRBJ2-3; maybe TRBD2 (6 bases). Trimming left V 3 bases short and J 3 bases short, with 13 bases between. The CDR3 totals 15 residues. Looked up from germline, CDR1 is MDHEN and CDR2 is SYDVKM.

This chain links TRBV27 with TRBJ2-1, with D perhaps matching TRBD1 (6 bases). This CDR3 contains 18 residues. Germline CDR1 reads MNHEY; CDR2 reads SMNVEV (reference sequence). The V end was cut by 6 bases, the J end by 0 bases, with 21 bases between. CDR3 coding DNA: TGTGCCAGCAGACTCAAAGGGACAAGGTTAAGCTCCTACAATGAGCAGTTCTTC. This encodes CASRLKGTRLSSYNEQFF.

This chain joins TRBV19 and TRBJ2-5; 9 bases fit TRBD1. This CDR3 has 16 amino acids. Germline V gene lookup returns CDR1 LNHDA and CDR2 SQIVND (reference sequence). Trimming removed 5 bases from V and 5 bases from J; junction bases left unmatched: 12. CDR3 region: CASSGQGTGGRETQYF. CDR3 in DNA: TGTGCCAGTAGTGGACAAGGAACAGGGGGCAGGGAGACCCAGTACTTC.

CDR3 nucleotide sequence: TGTGCCAGCAGCCTCCTTGGGAGGGATGGCTACACCTTC. This gives the protein CASSLLGRDGYTF. The chain joins TRBV5-6 to TRBJ1-2, with D hard to call. CDR1 and CDR2 (germline): SGHDT, YYEEEE. Trimming cost V 4 bases and J 6 bases, with 13 bases left between them. CDR3 size: 13 residues.

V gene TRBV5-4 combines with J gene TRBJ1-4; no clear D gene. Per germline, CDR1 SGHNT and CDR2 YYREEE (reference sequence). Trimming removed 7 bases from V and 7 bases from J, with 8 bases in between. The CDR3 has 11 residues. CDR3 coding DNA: TGTGCCAGCGGATCGGGTGAAAAACTGTTTTTT. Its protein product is CASGSGEKLFF.

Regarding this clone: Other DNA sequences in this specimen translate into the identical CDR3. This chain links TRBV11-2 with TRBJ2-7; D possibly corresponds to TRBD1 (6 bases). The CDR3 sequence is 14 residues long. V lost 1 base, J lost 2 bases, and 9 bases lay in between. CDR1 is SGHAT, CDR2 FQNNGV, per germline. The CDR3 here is CASSLAGAPYEQYF. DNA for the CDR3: TGTGCCAGCAGCTTAGCAGGGGCCCCCTACGAGCAGTACTTC. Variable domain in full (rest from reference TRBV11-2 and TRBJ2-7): EAGVAQSPRYKIIEKRQSVAFWCNPISGHATLYWYQQILGQGPKLLIQFQNNGVVDDSQLPKDRFSAERLKGVDSTLKIQPAKLEDSAVYLCASSLAGAPYEQYFGPGTRLTVT.